This paragraph covers one T cell receptor beta chain sequence. The antigen is unknown. This record belongs to a study of CD4 T cells in relation to SARS-CoV-2 and coronaviruses. The CDR3 has 16 amino acids. Germline V lookup: CDR1 SGHTA, CDR2 FQGTGA. V was pared by 5 bases and J by 0 bases, with 11 bases between. The repertoire was sequenced with immunoSEQ multiplex PCR; TCRdb's copy has only in-frame clones and lacks some. Counted here are about 56,000 clones, 92% occurring once; the ten biggest clones make up 0.3% to 0.45%. General study points: No donor gave both pre-pandemic and post-infection samples. Compared with monoreactive clones, crossreactive clones showed significantly weaker SARS-CoV-2 expansion. The assay detects memory recall responses, not culture-primed primary responses.

The clonotype was recovered from an adult with COVID-19. The J gene is TRBJ2-6, the V gene TRBV7-3; D is ambiguous. The specimen sequenced was naive CD4+ T cells from PBMCs. Described subset: naive CD4+ T cells isolated by negative enrichment. The CDR3 DNA is TGTGCCAGCAGCGCGTACTCCAGCTCTGGGGCCAACGTCCTGACTTTC. Translated, it gives CASSAYSSSGANVLTF.